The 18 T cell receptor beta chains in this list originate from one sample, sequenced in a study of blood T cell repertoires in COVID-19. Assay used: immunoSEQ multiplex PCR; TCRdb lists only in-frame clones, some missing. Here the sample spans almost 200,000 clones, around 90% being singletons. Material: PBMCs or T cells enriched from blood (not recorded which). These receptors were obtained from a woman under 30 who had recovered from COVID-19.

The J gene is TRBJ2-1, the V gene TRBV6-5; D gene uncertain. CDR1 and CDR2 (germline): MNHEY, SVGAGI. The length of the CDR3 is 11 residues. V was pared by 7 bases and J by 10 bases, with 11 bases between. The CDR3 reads CASTYHSEQFF. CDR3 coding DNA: TGTGCCAGCACCTATCACTCAGAGCAGTTCTTC.

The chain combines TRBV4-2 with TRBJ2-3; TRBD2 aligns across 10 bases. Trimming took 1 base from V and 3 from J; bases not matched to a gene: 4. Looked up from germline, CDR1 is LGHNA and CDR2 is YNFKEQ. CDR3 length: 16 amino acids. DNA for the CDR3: TGTGCCAGCAGCCAAGGAAGCGGGGGGGCGACAGATACGCAGTATTTT. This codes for CASSQGSGGATDTQYF.

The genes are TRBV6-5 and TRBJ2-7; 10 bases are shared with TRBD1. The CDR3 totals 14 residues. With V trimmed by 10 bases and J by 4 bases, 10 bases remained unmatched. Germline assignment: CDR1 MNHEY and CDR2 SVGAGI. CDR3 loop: CATQEGGQGYEQYF. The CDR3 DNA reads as TGTGCCACCCAGGAGGGGGGACAGGGGTACGAGCAGTACTTC.

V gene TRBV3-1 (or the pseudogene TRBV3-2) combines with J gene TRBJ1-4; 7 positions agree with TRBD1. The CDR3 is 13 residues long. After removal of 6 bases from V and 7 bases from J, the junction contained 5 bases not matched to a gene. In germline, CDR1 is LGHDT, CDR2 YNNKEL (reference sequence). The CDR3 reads CASRGTASEKLFF. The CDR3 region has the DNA TGTGCCAGCAGAGGGACAGCTTCTGAAAAACTGTTTTTT.

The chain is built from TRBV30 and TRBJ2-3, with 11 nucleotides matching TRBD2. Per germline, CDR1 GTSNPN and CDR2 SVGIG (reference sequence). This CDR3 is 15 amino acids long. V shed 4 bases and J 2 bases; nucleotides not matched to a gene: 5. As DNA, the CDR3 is TGTGCCTGGACAAAACTAGCGGGGGACACAGATACGCAGTATTTT. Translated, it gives CAWTKLAGDTDTQYF.

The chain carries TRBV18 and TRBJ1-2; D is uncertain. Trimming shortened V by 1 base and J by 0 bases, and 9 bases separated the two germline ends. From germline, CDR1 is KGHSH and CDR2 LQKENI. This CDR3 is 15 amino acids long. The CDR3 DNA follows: TGTGCCAGCTCACCACAGGAGATAACTAACTATGGCTACACCTTC. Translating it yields CASSPQEITNYGYTF.

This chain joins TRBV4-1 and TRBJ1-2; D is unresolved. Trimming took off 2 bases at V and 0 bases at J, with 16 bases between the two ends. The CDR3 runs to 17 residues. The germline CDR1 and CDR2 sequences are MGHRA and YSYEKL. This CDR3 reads CASSQPPVEASNYGYTF. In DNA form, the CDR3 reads TGCGCCAGCAGCCAACCCCCGGTGGAGGCCTCTAACTATGGCTACACCTTC.

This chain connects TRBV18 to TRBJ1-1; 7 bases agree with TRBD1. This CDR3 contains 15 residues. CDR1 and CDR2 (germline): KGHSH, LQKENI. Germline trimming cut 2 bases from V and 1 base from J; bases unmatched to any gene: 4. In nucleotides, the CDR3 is TGTGCCAGCTCACCAGCTCAGGGGGAGAACACTGAAGCTTTCTTT. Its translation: CASSPAQGENTEAFF.

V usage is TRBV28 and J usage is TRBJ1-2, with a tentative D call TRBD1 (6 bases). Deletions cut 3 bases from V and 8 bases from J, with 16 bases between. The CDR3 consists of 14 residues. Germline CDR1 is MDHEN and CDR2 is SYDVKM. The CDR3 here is CASSFKVTQGGYTF. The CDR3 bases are TGTGCCAGCAGTTTTAAAGTTACCCAGGGGGGCTACACCTTC.

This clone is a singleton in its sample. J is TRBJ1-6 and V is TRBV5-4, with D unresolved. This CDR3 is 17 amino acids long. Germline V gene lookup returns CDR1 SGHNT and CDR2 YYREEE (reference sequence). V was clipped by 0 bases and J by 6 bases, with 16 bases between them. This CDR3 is CASSLVRPAGGNSPLHF. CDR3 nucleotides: TGTGCCAGCAGCTTGGTAAGACCCGCAGGAGGTAATTCACCCCTCCACTTT.

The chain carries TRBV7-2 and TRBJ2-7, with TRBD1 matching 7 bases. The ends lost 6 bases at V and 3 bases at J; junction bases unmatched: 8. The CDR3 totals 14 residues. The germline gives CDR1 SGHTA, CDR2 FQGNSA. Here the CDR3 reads CASSYRGKDYEQYF. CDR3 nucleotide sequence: TGTGCCAGCAGTTACAGGGGTAAAGACTACGAGCAGTACTTC.

The CDR3 nucleotides read TGTGCCAGCAGTGGGGGCTTTAGGCACGCCTACGAGCAGTACTTC. Its protein is CASSGGFRHAYEQYF. The genes are TRBV2 and TRBJ2-7, with D perhaps TRBD1 (5 bases). From germline, CDR1 is SNHLY and CDR2 FYNNEI. Trimming stripped 4 bases from V and 2 bases from J, with 15 bases between. The CDR3 is 15 amino acids.

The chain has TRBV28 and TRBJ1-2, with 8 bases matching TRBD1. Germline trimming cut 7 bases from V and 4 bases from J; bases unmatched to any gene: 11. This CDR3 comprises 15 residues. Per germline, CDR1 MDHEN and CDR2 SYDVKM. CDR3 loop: CASNHRDRHLYGYTF. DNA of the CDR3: TGTGCCAGCAACCACCGGGACAGGCACCTCTATGGCTACACCTTC.

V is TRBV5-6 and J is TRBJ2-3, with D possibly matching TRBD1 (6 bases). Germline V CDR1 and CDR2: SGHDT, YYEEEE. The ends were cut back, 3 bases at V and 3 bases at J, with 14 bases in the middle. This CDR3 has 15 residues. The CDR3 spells CASSWQGMVTDTQYF. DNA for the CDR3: TGTGCCAGCAGCTGGCAGGGGATGGTAACAGATACGCAGTATTTT. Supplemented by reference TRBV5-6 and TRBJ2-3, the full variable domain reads DAGVTQSPTHLIKTRGQQVTLRCSPKSGHDTVSWYQQALGQGPQFIFQYYEEEERQRGNFPDRFSGHQFPNYSSELNVNALLLGDSALYLCASSWQGMVTDTQYFGPGTRLTVL.

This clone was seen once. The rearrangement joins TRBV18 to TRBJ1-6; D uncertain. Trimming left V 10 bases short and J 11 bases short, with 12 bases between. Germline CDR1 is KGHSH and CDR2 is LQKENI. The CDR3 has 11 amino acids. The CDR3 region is CATPPGAPLHF. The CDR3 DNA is TGTGCCACCCCGCCCGGGGCACCCCTCCACTTT.

The CDR3 loop reads CASMWGGTGNTIYF. Written as DNA, the CDR3 is TGTGCCAGTATGTGGGGGGGAACAGGAAACACCATATATTTT. The chain recombines TRBV19 with TRBJ1-3; TRBD1 is a possible D gene (5 bases). Per the germline V gene, CDR1 is LNHDA and CDR2 is SQIVND (reference sequence). This CDR3 is 14 amino acids long. V shed 7 bases and J shed 4 bases, with 14 bases lying between them.

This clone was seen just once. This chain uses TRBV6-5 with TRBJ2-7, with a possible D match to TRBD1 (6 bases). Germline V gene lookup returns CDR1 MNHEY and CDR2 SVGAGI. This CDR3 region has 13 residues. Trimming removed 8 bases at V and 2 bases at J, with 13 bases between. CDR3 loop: CASSQDSPYEQYF. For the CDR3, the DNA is TGTGCCAGCTCCCAGGACAGTCCCTACGAGCAGTACTTC.

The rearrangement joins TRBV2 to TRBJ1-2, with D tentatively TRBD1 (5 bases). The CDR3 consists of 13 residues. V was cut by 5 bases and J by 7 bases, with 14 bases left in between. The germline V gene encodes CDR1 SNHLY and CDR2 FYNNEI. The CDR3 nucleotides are TGTGCCAGCAGTTTGACAGATTTTGCTGGCTACACCTTC. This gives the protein CASSLTDFAGYTF.